These 21 T cell receptor beta chains originate from one sample sequenced in a study of blood T cell repertoires in COVID-19. The assay was immunoSEQ multiplex PCR, and TCRdb's table has in-frame clones only and misses some. The sample has about 89,000 clones, around 88% seen once. Sequenced sample: peripheral blood. Source of these receptors: a man between 60 and 75 years old with acute or convalescent COVID-19.

The chain employs TRBV30 and TRBJ2-1, with TRBD2 matching over 10 bases. J gave up 9 bases and V 3 bases, and 11 bases lay outside the gene matches. Germline CDR1 is GTSNPN and CDR2 is SVGIG (reference sequence). This CDR3 is built from 15 residues. Here the CDR3 reads CAWSKKLAGEGEQFF. The CDR3 DNA reads as TGTGCCTGGAGCAAGAAGCTAGCGGGAGAGGGTGAGCAGTTCTTC.

V is TRBV30 and J is TRBJ1-2; 8 bases map to TRBD1. V lost 6 bases and J lost 4; bases outside the gene matches: 7. Germline V gene lookup returns CDR1 GTSNPN and CDR2 SVGIG (reference sequence). The CDR3 is 13 residues long. DNA for the CDR3: TGTGCCTGCTCCCGGGACAGGATCTATGGCTACACCTTC. This encodes CACSRDRIYGYTF.

This clone was seen more than once but under ten times. The rearrangement uses TRBV28 and TRBJ2-5; TRBD1 is a possible D gene (5 bases). The CDR3 contains 15 residues. The germline V gene has CDR1 MDHEN and CDR2 SYDVKM. V was clipped by 2 bases and J by 4 bases, with 14 bases between them. CDR3 DNA sequence: TGTGCCAGCAGTTTACCTTCGACAGACCGAGAGACCCAGTACTTC. Translating gives CASSLPSTDRETQYF.

The gene calls are TRBV19 and TRBJ1-5; D unresolved. Germline-derived CDR1 and CDR2 are LNHDA and SQIVND (reference sequence). The CDR3 loop spans 13 amino acids. The V end lost 2 bases, the J end lost 4 bases, and 6 bases lay between the germline ends. The DNA of the CDR3 is TGTGCCAGTAGTATATCCAGTAATCAGCCCCAGCATTTT. Translation gives CASSISSNQPQHF.

As concerns this clone: Other nucleotide sequences in the sample specify the same CDR3. The chain couples TRBV3-1 (or the pseudogene TRBV3-2) to TRBJ1-5; D remains ambiguous. Deletions cut 0 bases from V and 3 bases from J, with 3 bases between. The CDR3 is made up of 13 amino acids. Germline V gene lookup returns CDR1 LGHDT and CDR2 YNNKEL (reference sequence). This CDR3 reads CASSQDLNQPQHF. The CDR3 DNA sequence: TGTGCCAGCAGCCAAGACCTCAATCAGCCCCAGCATTTT.

The rearrangement uses TRBV11-2 and TRBJ2-1; 8 bases align to TRBD2. CDR1 and CDR2 from the germline V gene are SGHAT and FQNNGV. V was clipped by 1 base and J by 9 bases; unmatched bases: 5. The CDR3 covers 14 residues. The CDR3 sequence: CASSLVTSGGEQFF. DNA of the CDR3: TGTGCCAGCAGCTTAGTTACTAGCGGAGGTGAGCAGTTCTTC.

The V gene is TRBV7-3, the J gene TRBJ2-7; D gene unclear. The CDR3 runs 15 residues. Germline-derived CDR1 and CDR2 are SGHTA and FQGTGA. V was shortened by 2 bases and J by 6 bases, with 17 bases between the two germline ends. CDR3 amino acids: CASSLGWKPNSEQYF. In DNA form, the CDR3 reads TGTGCCAGCAGCTTAGGGTGGAAACCGAACAGCGAGCAGTACTTC. Variable domain in full (rest from reference TRBV7-3 and TRBJ2-7): GAGVSQTPSNKVTEKGKYVELRCDPISGHTALYWYRQSLGQGPEFLIYFQGTGAADDSGLPNDRFFAVRPEGSVSTLKIQRTERGDSAVYLCASSLGWKPNSEQYFGPGTRLTVT.

The J gene is TRBJ1-2, the V gene TRBV30; no clear D. CDR3 length: 12 residues. The germline V and J ends were trimmed by 4 bases and 4 bases, with 10 bases remaining between them. The V gene's germline CDR1 is GTSNPN and CDR2 SVGIG (reference sequence). In DNA form, the CDR3 reads TGTGCCTGGAACCTCGGTAGCTATGGCTACACCTTC. The encoded protein is CAWNLGSYGYTF.

This clone has a single count. This chain uses TRBV6-5 with TRBJ2-5, with D tentatively TRBD2 (6 bases). Germline CDR1 and CDR2: MNHEY and SVGAGI. This CDR3 has 13 residues. V gave up 2 bases and J gave up 7 bases, with 11 bases separating them. CDR3 loop: CASSYSQGGTQYF. As DNA, the CDR3 is TGTGCCAGCAGTTACAGCCAGGGAGGGACCCAGTACTTC.

This clone was picked up a small number of times. V gene TRBV28 combines with J gene TRBJ1-1; maybe TRBD1 (6 bases). This CDR3 spans 11 amino acids. Trimming cost V 6 bases and J 7 bases, with 9 bases left between them. Germline CDR1 MDHEN, CDR2 SYDVKM. The CDR3 bases are TGTGCCAGCAGCTCGGGACATGAAGCTTTCTTT. Translated: CASSSGHEAFF.

The chain links TRBV6-5 to TRBJ1-3; D possibly corresponds to TRBD1 (5 bases). The CDR3 runs 13 residues. With 10 bases removed from V and 3 bases from J, the gap between germline ends came to 13 bases. Germline lookup yields CDR1 MNHEY and CDR2 SVGAGI. This CDR3 is CATTGFGGNTIYF. The CDR3 DNA follows: TGTGCCACCACAGGTTTCGGTGGAAACACCATATATTTT.

The chain couples TRBV7-6 to TRBJ2-5; D is possibly TRBD1 (6 bases). Germline loops: CDR1 SGHVS, CDR2 FNYEAQ. V was clipped by 2 bases and J by 1 base, with 14 bases between them. The CDR3 sequence is 16 residues long. In nucleotides, the CDR3 is TGTGCCAGCAGCTTATGGACAGCCAGCCCCCAAGAGACCCAGTACTTC. Translation: CASSLWTASPQETQYF.

The chain links TRBV6-2 or TRBV6-3 to TRBJ2-2, with a weak D call TRBD1 (6 bases). The germline gives CDR1 MNHEY, CDR2 SVGEGT. Trimming took off 0 bases at V and 1 base at J, with 15 bases between the two ends. The CDR3 consists of 18 residues. The CDR3 DNA reads TGTGCCAGCAGTTACTCGACTGGTTTCAGGGGGAACACCGGGGAGCTGTTTTTT. Its protein product is CASSYSTGFRGNTGELFF.

In DNA, the CDR3 is TGTGCCAGCAGCACCCAGACGGGAAATAATTCACCCCTCCACTTT. The encoded protein is CASSTQTGNNSPLHF. V and J are TRBV7-2 and TRBJ1-6; D not resolved. Germline V CDR1 and CDR2: SGHTA, FQGNSA. Trimming took off 5 bases at V and 5 bases at J, with 13 bases between the two ends. The CDR3 runs 15 residues.

The V and J genes are TRBV5-1 and TRBJ2-7; a possible D gene is TRBD2 (6 bases). The CDR3 is 13 amino acids. Germline-derived CDR1 and CDR2 are SGHRS and YFSETQ. With 5 bases removed from V and 0 bases from J, the gap between germline ends came to 9 bases. CDR3 in DNA: TGCGCCAGCAGTTCCGGGAGCTCCTACGAGCAGTACTTC. It specifies CASSSGSSYEQYF.

This chain links TRBV5-8 with TRBJ2-5, with TRBD2 matching 13 bases. The CDR3 runs to 16 residues. Unmatched junction bases numbered 4, after V lost 4 bases and J lost 1 base. Germline V gene sequence: CDR1 SGHTS, CDR2 YDEGEE. This CDR3 reads CASSEGTSGTQETQYF. As DNA, the CDR3 is TGTGCCAGCAGCGAGGGGACTAGCGGGACCCAAGAGACCCAGTACTTC.

The chain employs TRBV5-4 and TRBJ2-5; 7 bases align to TRBD2. The CDR3 covers 15 residues. CDR1 and CDR2 from the germline V gene are SGHNT and YYREEE (reference sequence). J gave up 5 bases and V 4 bases, and 11 bases lay outside the gene matches. The CDR3 nucleotides are TGTGCCAGCAGCCAGCGGGGTGGAATTGAGGAGACCCAGTACTTC. Its protein product is CASSQRGGIEETQYF.

This chain joins TRBV11-3 and TRBJ2-1; TRBD2 matches 10 bases. CDR1 is SGHNT, CDR2 YENEEA, per germline. This CDR3 is 16 amino acids long. The V segment lost 3 bases and the J segment 3 bases; nucleotides outside the gene matches: 5. The DNA of the CDR3 is TGTGCCAGCAGCTTGCGGACTAGCGGTTACTACAATGAGCAGTTCTTC. Amino acids: CASSLRTSGYYNEQFF.

The rearrangement joins TRBV6-5 to TRBJ2-7; 9 positions agree with TRBD1. Looked up from germline, CDR1 is MNHEY and CDR2 is SVGAGI. With V trimmed by 4 bases and J by 0 bases, 4 bases remained unmatched. The CDR3 is 15 amino acids. The chain's CDR3 is CASSLTGGFSYEQYF. In DNA, the CDR3 is TGTGCCAGCAGTTTGACAGGGGGTTTCTCCTACGAGCAGTACTTC.

The V call is TRBV7-9, the J call TRBJ2-3; 11 nucleotides agree with TRBD2. J gave up 4 bases and V 5 bases, and 5 bases lay outside the gene matches. CDR1 is SEHNR, CDR2 FQNEAQ, per germline (reference sequence). CDR3 length: 15 residues. This chain's CDR3 is CASSVGLAVADTQYF. The CDR3 DNA reads TGTGCCAGCAGCGTGGGACTAGCGGTGGCAGATACGCAGTATTTT.

This clone showed up just a few times. V gene TRBV10-3 combines with J gene TRBJ2-7, with D perhaps matching TRBD1 (7 bases). V gave up 6 bases and J gave up 6 bases, with 18 bases separating them. Germline V gene sequence: CDR1 ENHRY, CDR2 SYGVKD. This CDR3 has 14 amino acids. For the CDR3, the DNA is TGTGCCATCAGGGGGACAGTGGAGGGACGCGAGCAGTACTTC. This codes for CAIRGTVEGREQYF.